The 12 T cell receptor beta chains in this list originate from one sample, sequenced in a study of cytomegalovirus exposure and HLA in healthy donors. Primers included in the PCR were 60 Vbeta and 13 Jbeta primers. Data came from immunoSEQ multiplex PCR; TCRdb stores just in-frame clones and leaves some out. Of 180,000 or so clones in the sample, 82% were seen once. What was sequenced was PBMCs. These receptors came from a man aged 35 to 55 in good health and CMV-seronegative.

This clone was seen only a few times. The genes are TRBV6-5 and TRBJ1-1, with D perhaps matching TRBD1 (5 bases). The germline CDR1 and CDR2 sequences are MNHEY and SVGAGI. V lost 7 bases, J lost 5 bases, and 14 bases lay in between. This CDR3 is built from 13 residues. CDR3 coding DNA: TGTGCCAGCATCCGAACCCAGGGAACTGAAGCTTTCTTT. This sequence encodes CASIRTQGTEAFF.

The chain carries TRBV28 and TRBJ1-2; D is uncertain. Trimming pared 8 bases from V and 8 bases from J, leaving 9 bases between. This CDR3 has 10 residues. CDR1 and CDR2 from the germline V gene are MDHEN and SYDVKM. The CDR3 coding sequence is TGTGCCAGCGGGAGGTACGGCTACACCTTC. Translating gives CASGRYGYTF.

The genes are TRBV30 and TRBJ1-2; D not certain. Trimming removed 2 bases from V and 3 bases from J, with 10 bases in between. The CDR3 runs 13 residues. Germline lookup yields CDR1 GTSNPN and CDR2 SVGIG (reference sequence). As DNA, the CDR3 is TGTGCCTGGAGTCCCGGTAGCTACTATGGCTACACCTTC. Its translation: CAWSPGSYYGYTF.

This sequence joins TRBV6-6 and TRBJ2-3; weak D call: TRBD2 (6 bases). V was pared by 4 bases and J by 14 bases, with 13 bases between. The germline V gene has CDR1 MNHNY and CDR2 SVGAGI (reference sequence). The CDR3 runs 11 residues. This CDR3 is CASSSPLGGYF. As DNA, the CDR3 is TGTGCCAGCAGTTCCCCTTTGGGAGGGTATTTT.

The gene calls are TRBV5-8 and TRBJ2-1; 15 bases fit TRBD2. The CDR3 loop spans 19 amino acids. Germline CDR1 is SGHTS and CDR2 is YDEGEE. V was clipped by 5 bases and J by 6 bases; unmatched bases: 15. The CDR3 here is CASRRTSGRALVRFNEQFF. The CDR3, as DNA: TGTGCCAGCAGGCGGACTAGCGGGAGGGCCCTTGTTAGGTTCAATGAGCAGTTCTTC.

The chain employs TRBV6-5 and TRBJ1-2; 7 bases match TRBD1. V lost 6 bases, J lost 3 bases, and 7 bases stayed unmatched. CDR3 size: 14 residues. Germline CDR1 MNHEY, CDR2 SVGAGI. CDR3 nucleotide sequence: TGTGCCAGCAGGGAGACAGGGCTCTACTATGGCTACACCTTC. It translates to CASRETGLYYGYTF.

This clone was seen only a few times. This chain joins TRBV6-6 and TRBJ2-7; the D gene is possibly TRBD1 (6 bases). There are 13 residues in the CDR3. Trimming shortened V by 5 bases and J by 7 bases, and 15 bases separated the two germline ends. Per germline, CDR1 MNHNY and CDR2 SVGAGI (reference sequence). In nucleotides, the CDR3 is TGTGCCAGCAGTCCCCCCCAGGGGAGAGAGCAGTACTTC. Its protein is CASSPPQGREQYF.

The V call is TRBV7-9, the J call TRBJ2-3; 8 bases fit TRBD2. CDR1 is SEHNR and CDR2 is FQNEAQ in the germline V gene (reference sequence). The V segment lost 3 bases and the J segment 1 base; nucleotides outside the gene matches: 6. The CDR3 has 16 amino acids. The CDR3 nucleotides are TGTGCCAGCAGCTTCGTAGCGGGGAGAGGCACAGATACGCAGTATTTT. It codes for CASSFVAGRGTDTQYF.

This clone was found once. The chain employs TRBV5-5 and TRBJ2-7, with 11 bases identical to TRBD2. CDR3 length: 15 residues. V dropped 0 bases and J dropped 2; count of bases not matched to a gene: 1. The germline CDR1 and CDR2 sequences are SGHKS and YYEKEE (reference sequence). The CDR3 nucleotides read TGTGCCAGCAGCTTGGGACTAGCGGGAACCTACGAGCAGTACTTC. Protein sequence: CASSLGLAGTYEQYF.

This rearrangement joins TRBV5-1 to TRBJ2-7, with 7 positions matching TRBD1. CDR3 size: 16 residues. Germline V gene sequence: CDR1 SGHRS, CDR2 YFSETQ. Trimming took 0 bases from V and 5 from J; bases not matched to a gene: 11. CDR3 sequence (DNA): TGCGCCAGCAGCTTGGCCCATGGCAGGGGGACGAACGAGCAGTACTTC. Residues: CASSLAHGRGTNEQYF.

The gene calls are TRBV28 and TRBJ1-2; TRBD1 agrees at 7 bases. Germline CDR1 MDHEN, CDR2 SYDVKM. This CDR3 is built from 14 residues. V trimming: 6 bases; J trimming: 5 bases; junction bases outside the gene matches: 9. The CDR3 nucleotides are TGTGCCAGCAGCCCTGGACAGGTGGGGTATGGCTACACCTTC. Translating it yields CASSPGQVGYGYTF.

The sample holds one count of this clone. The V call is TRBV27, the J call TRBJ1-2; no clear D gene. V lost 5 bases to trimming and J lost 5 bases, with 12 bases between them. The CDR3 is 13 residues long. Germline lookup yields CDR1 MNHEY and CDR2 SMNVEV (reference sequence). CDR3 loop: CASSARGRYGYTF. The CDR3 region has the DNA TGTGCCAGCAGTGCGCGGGGAAGGTATGGCTACACCTTC.